The sample holds a few counts of the clone carrying this T cell receptor beta chain. Its antigen remains unidentified. The ends were cut back, 4 bases at V and 2 bases at J, with 8 bases in the middle. This CDR3 contains 13 residues. Germline V gene lookup returns CDR1 LNHDA and CDR2 SQIVND (reference sequence). The data belong to a study of T cell responses to AZD1222 COVID-19 vaccine. Sequenced by immunoSEQ multiplex PCR; TCRdb stores in-frame clones only, minus some. This sample carries over 150,000 clones, roughly nine tenths of them seen once, and the ten largest clones take about 19%. Findings and caveats of the study: The sample set comprised mostly white British donors with more females, and clonal diversity was possibly underestimated. Mapped onto spike, vaccine-associated CD4 TCRs spanned it and were dominant at 160-218 and 743-854.

Material: peripheral blood, obtained on day 0 of AZD1222 vaccination. The TCR sequence derives from an adult in good health. The rearrangement links TRBV19 to TRBJ1-1; unclear D gene. CDR3 DNA: TGTGCCAGTAGTACCTACGGCAACACTGAAGCTTTCTTT. Amino acid sequence: CASSTYGNTEAFF.